The 28 T cell receptor beta chains below all came from one sample that was sequenced in a study of shared clonotypes between healthy human individuals. Method: immunoSEQ multiplex PCR; TCRdb's copy keeps in-frame clones and lacks some. Among millions of clones, over 85% were seen once, and the ten largest hold roughly 1%. Terminally differentiated effector memory CD45RA+ cells were left out of the naive CD8 fraction, which was CD45RO-negative and positively selected for CCR7. Sequencing used naive CD8+ T cells sorted from blood. These receptor sequences come from a man aged 18 to 30 in good health.

The rearrangement uses TRBV27 and TRBJ2-1; D might be TRBD1 or TRBD2, each matching 5 bases. Deletions cut 6 bases from V and 5 bases from J, with 11 bases between. The CDR3 is 13 amino acids. Germline V CDR1 and CDR2: MNHEY, SMNVEV (reference sequence). CDR3 nucleotide sequence: TGTGCCAGCAGCCACGGGGCTCACAATGAGCAGTTCTTC. Protein sequence: CASSHGAHNEQFF.

The chain couples TRBV19 to TRBJ2-7, with D possibly being TRBD1 (6 bases). CDR1 is LNHDA and CDR2 is SQIVND in the germline V gene (reference sequence). The CDR3 extends over 13 amino acids. With 6 bases removed from V and 6 bases from J, the gap between germline ends came to 15 bases. The CDR3 bases are TGTGCCAGTAGCCAGGCCCAGGGGCCCGAGCAGTACTTC. Amino acid sequence: CASSQAQGPEQYF.

The J gene is TRBJ2-1, the V gene TRBV10-3; maybe TRBD2 (6 bases). CDR1 and CDR2 (germline): ENHRY, SYGVKD. The CDR3 consists of 12 residues. With 4 bases removed from V and 8 bases from J, the gap between germline ends came to 9 bases. CDR3 sequence reads: CAISGTTDEQFF. The CDR3, as DNA: TGTGCCATCAGTGGGACTACGGATGAGCAGTTCTTC.

This rearrangement joins TRBV7-2 to TRBJ1-1, with 11 bases identical to TRBD1. This CDR3 has 14 residues. J was trimmed by 4 bases and V by 4 bases; bases with no gene match: 2. Germline V gives CDR1 SGHTA, CDR2 FQGNSA. DNA of the CDR3: TGTGCCAGCAGCTACGGGACAGGGGGCACTGAAGCTTTCTTT. This sequence encodes CASSYGTGGTEAFF.

The V call is TRBV5-4, the J call TRBJ2-1; 12 nucleotides line up with TRBD2. Losses at the gene ends were 4 bases for V and 6 bases for J; bases not matched to a gene: 14. Germline assignment: CDR1 SGHNT and CDR2 YYREEE (reference sequence). CDR3 length: 18 amino acids. CDR3 sequence: CASSRRELAGGRGNEQFF. The CDR3 bases are TGTGCCAGCAGCCGAAGGGAACTAGCGGGAGGAAGGGGCAATGAGCAGTTCTTC.

The chain carries TRBV10-1 and TRBJ2-7; maybe TRBD2 (5 bases). CDR1 is WNHNN, CDR2 SYGVQD, per germline (reference sequence). The CDR3 covers 14 residues. Trimming took 6 bases from V and 4 from J, leaving 16 bases between them. DNA of the CDR3: TGCGCCAGCAGAGCGGACCTGGACGCATACGAGCAGTACTTC. Protein: CASRADLDAYEQYF.

On this clone itself: The sample contains more than one DNA sequence encoding this CDR3. The chain uses TRBV5-6 and TRBJ2-3; a weak D match, TRBD1 (5 bases). V was pared by 0 bases and J by 4 bases, with 6 bases between. Germline V gene data show CDR1 as SGHDT and CDR2 as YYEEEE. The CDR3 runs 13 residues. CDR3 DNA sequence: TGTGCCAGCAGCTTGGAAGGGGCAGATACGCAGTATTTT. Its translation is CASSLEGADTQYF.

Points on this clone: Other nucleotide sequences in the sample specify the same CDR3. The V gene is TRBV13, the J gene TRBJ2-1; weak D call: TRBD2 (5 bases). V was cut by 5 bases and J by 4 bases, with 12 bases left in between. The CDR3 loop spans 14 amino acids. Per the germline V gene, CDR1 is PRHDT and CDR2 is FYEKMQ (reference sequence). The DNA of the CDR3 is TGTGCCAGCAGCCCCGGACCGGGGTACAATGAGCAGTTCTTC. It yields the protein CASSPGPGYNEQFF.

Turning to this clone: In the same sample, other DNA sequences code for this CDR3. This chain uses TRBV28 with TRBJ2-7; TRBD2 might be the D (6 bases). The length of the CDR3 is 13 residues. The germline V gene encodes CDR1 MDHEN and CDR2 SYDVKM. V lost 7 bases to trimming and J lost 2 bases, with 12 bases between them. The CDR3 loop is CASTLGGPYEQYF. As DNA, the CDR3 is TGTGCCAGCACCCTCGGGGGTCCCTACGAGCAGTACTTC.

The chain uses TRBV14 and TRBJ2-7; no clear D. The CDR3 is made up of 13 amino acids. V was pared by 4 bases and J by 3 bases, with 10 bases between. CDR1 and CDR2 from the germline V gene are SGHDN and FVKESK. The CDR3 sequence is CASSLEIFYEQYF. The CDR3 DNA is TGTGCCAGCAGCCTAGAAATTTTCTACGAGCAGTACTTC. The whole variable domain, filled in from reference TRBV14 and TRBJ2-7, reads EAGVTQFPSHSVIEKGQTVTLRCDPISGHDNLYWYRRVMGKEIKFLLHFVKESKQDESGMPNNRFLAERTGGTYSTLKVQPAELEDSGVYFCASSLEIFYEQYFGPGTRLTVT.

This chain joins TRBV6-6 and TRBJ2-7, with 9 positions matching TRBD2. CDR3 size: 11 residues. V lost 11 bases, J lost 5 bases, and 4 bases stayed unmatched. CDR1 and CDR2 from the germline V gene are MNHNY and SVGAGI (reference sequence). CDR3 residues: CAAGTSHEQYF. The DNA of the CDR3 is TGTGCCGCAGGGACTAGCCACGAGCAGTACTTC.

Details on this clone: The sample has other DNA sequences that encode this CDR3 too. The chain combines TRBV27 with TRBJ2-7; the match to TRBD2 covers 9 bases. This CDR3 comprises 14 residues. CDR1 and CDR2 (germline): MNHEY, SMNVEV (reference sequence). V lost 5 bases, J lost 2 bases, and 4 bases stayed unmatched. The CDR3 nucleotides read TGTGCCAGCAGTCCGACTAGCGGACCCTACGAGCAGTACTTC. Encoded protein: CASSPTSGPYEQYF.

This rearrangement joins TRBV7-2 to TRBJ2-3, with D perhaps being TRBD1 or TRBD2 (5 bases each). V lost 1 base to trimming and J lost 5 bases, with 19 bases between them. Germline V gives CDR1 SGHTA, CDR2 FQGNSA. The CDR3 totals 17 residues. CDR3 DNA: TGTGCCAGCAGCTTAGAGCTTTACCGGGGCCCCCAAGATACGCAGTATTTT. Encoded protein: CASSLELYRGPQDTQYF.

The chain recombines TRBV21-1 with TRBJ2-7; the D call in the table, TRBD1, was not verified against the DNA. TRBV21-1 is a documented pseudogene. The CDR3 is 12 residues long. CDR3 DNA: TGTGCCAGCAGCCCCCCAGTGGACGAGCAGTACTTC. It translates to CASSPPVDEQYF.

The chain has TRBV19 and TRBJ2-7, with 7 bases fitting TRBD1. The junction had 10 bases not matched to a gene; V was cut back by 8 bases and J by 0 bases. CDR1 is LNHDA and CDR2 is SQIVND in the germline V gene (reference sequence). The CDR3 runs 15 residues. This CDR3 reads CASSFSGQHSYEQYF. The CDR3 DNA is TGTGCCAGTTCCTTCTCGGGACAGCACTCCTACGAGCAGTACTTC.

V usage is TRBV27 and J usage is TRBJ1-2, with D tentatively TRBD1 (6 bases). CDR3 length: 14 amino acids. CDR1 and CDR2 from the germline V gene are MNHEY and SMNVEV (reference sequence). Trimming cost V 5 bases and J 4 bases, with 14 bases left between them. CDR3 sequence reads: CASSPRGTFYGYTF. The CDR3 bases are TGTGCCAGCAGTCCGAGGGGGACCTTCTATGGCTACACCTTC.

This rearrangement joins TRBV7-9 to TRBJ2-5; the D call may be TRBD1 or TRBD2 (6 bases each). Per germline, CDR1 SEHNR and CDR2 FQNEAQ (reference sequence). The length of the CDR3 is 16 residues. Trimming pared 2 bases from V and 0 bases from J, leaving 13 bases between. CDR3 region: CASSLLMGGYQETQYF. In DNA form, the CDR3 reads TGTGCCAGCAGCTTATTAATGGGGGGCTACCAAGAGACCCAGTACTTC.

This clone was seen a few times. The rearrangement links TRBV5-4 to TRBJ2-3; D unresolved. Germline-derived CDR1 and CDR2 are SGHNT and YYREEE (reference sequence). The CDR3 runs 12 residues. V was cut by 0 bases and J by 5 bases, with 4 bases left in between. Here the CDR3 reads CASSLDGDTQYF. CDR3 DNA: TGTGCCAGCAGCTTGGATGGAGATACGCAGTATTTT.

The chain links TRBV27 to TRBJ2-7, with 9 bases fitting TRBD1. In germline, CDR1 is MNHEY, CDR2 SMNVEV (reference sequence). This CDR3 is built from 16 residues. J gave up 4 bases and V 0 bases, and 7 bases lay outside the gene matches. The CDR3 reads CASSLSFGTGRYEQYF. The CDR3 DNA is TGTGCCAGCAGTTTATCATTTGGGACAGGGAGATACGAGCAGTACTTC.

The CDR3 loop reads CASSLAPSSGGLSYEQYF. CDR3 DNA sequence: TGCGCCAGCAGCTTGGCCCCCTCTAGCGGGGGCCTTTCCTACGAGCAGTACTTC. The genes are TRBV5-1 and TRBJ2-7; 10 bases agree with TRBD2. Germline V gene lookup returns CDR1 SGHRS and CDR2 YFSETQ. J was trimmed by 1 base and V by 0 bases; bases with no gene match: 10. This CDR3 comprises 18 residues.

The genes are TRBV28 and TRBJ1-1; 9 bases line up with TRBD1. This CDR3 has 15 amino acids. Germline V gene sequence: CDR1 MDHEN, CDR2 SYDVKM. Trimming cost V 7 bases and J 0 bases; bases outside gene matches: 6. The CDR3 sequence: CASTETGGLNTEAFF. The CDR3, as DNA: TGTGCCAGCACCGAAACAGGGGGCCTGAACACTGAAGCTTTCTTT. The full variable domain, rest sourced from reference TRBV28 and TRBJ1-1, is DVKVTQSSRYLVKRTGEKVFLECVQDMDHENMFWYRQDPGLGLRLIYFSYDVKMKEKGDIPEGYSVSREKKERFSLILESASTNQTSMYLCASTETGGLNTEAFFGQGTRLTVV.

The V and J genes are TRBV18 and TRBJ2-5, with D perhaps TRBD2 (5 bases). Trimming pared 3 bases from V and 4 bases from J, leaving 15 bases between. The CDR3 sequence is 15 residues long. Germline lookup yields CDR1 KGHSH and CDR2 LQKENI. Here the CDR3 DNA reads TGTGCCAGCTCACCGGAGGCCGCCTCAACAGAGACCCAGTACTTC. It codes for CASSPEAASTETQYF.

The chain couples TRBV6-1 to TRBJ1-1, with D perhaps TRBD1 (5 bases). Per germline, CDR1 MNHNS and CDR2 SASEGT. V was clipped by 6 bases and J by 5 bases, with 16 bases between them. The CDR3 runs to 14 residues. In DNA, the CDR3 is TGTGCCAGCAGGGAGAGGGGTGGGATTACTGAAGCTTTCTTT. It yields the protein CASRERGGITEAFF.

The CDR3 loop reads CASSSQGMSNQPQHF. The CDR3 nucleotides are TGTGCCAGCAGTTCACAGGGAATGAGCAATCAGCCCCAGCATTTT. The gene calls are TRBV27 and TRBJ1-5; tentative D call: TRBD1 (6 bases). Germline assignment: CDR1 MNHEY and CDR2 SMNVEV (reference sequence). Trimming took 4 bases from V and 1 from J, leaving 11 bases between them. The CDR3 runs 15 residues.

This chain connects TRBV7-2 to TRBJ2-7; TRBD2 matches 8 bases. The J segment lost 6 bases and the V segment lost 5 bases, leaving 12 bases of the junction unmatched. The length of the CDR3 is 15 residues. The germline V gene has CDR1 SGHTA and CDR2 FQGNSA. Here the CDR3 reads CASSLRISGTGEQYF. CDR3 DNA: TGTGCCAGCAGCCTCCGTATTAGCGGGACCGGCGAGCAGTACTTC.

The J gene is TRBJ2-7, the V gene TRBV4-1; no definite D call. There are 15 residues in the CDR3. Germline V gene data show CDR1 as MGHRA and CDR2 as YSYEKL. With 3 bases removed from V and 0 bases from J, the gap between germline ends came to 12 bases. CDR3 sequence: CASSHRWQDSYEQYF. The DNA of the CDR3 is TGCGCCAGCAGCCACCGTTGGCAGGACTCCTACGAGCAGTACTTC.

The J gene is TRBJ2-1, the V gene TRBV7-3; no clear D gene. V lost 3 bases and J lost 7, with 10 bases in between. CDR3 length: 13 amino acids. Germline loops: CDR1 SGHTA, CDR2 FQGTGA. CDR3 bases: TGTGCCAGCAGCTTCACCCTAGATAATGAGCAGTTCTTC. It yields the protein CASSFTLDNEQFF. Complete variable domain (other parts from reference TRBV7-3 and TRBJ2-1): GAGVSQTPSNKVTEKGKYVELRCDPISGHTALYWYRQSLGQGPEFLIYFQGTGAADDSGLPNDRFFAVRPEGSVSTLKIQRTERGDSAVYLCASSFTLDNEQFFGPGTRLTVL.

This clone was counted once. The chain recombines TRBV5-6 with TRBJ2-4; weak D call: TRBD2 (5 bases). The CDR3 has 16 residues. CDR1 SGHDT and CDR2 YYEEEE come from the germline V gene. The V end was cut by 3 bases, the J end by 0 bases, with 13 bases between. The CDR3 loop reads CASSSVVAGAKNIQYF. For the CDR3, the DNA is TGTGCCAGCAGCTCCGTTGTGGCGGGAGCCAAAAACATTCAGTACTTC.